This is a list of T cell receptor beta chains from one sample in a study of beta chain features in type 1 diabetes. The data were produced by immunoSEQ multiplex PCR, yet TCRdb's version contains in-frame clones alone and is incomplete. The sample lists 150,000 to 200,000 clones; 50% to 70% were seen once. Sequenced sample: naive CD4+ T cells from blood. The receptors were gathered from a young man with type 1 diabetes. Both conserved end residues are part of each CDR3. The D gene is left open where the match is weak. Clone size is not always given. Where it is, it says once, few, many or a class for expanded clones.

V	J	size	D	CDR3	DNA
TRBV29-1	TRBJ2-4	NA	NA	CSVLEGGTAKNIQYF	TGCAGCGTCCTTGAGGGGGGCACGGCCAAAAACATTCAGTACTTC
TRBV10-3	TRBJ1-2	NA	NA	CAISEWEGTYGYTF	TGTGCCATCAGTGAGTGGGAGGGCACCTATGGCTACACCTTC
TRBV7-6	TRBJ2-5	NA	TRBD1	CASSRGQGESETQYF	TGTGCCAGCAGCAGGGGACAGGGGGAATCGGAGACCCAGTACTTC
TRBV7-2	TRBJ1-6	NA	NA	CASSLDGGTYNSPLHF	TGTGCCAGCAGCTTAGATGGGGGTACCTATAATTCACCCCTCCACTTT
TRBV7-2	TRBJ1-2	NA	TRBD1	CASSYDRGQNYGYTF	TGTGCCAGCAGCTACGACAGGGGGCAGAACTATGGCTACACCTTC
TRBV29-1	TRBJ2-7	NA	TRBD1	CSVPGQGIHEQYF	TGCAGCGTCCCGGGACAGGGTATACACGAGCAGTACTTC
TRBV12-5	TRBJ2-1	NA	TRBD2	CASGSSGAGFDNEQFF	TGTGCTAGTGGTTCCTCAGGAGCGGGGTTTGACAATGAGCAGTTCTTC
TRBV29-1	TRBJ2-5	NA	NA	CSVGLVSQETQYF	TGCAGCGTTGGTCTAGTTAGCCAAGAGACCCAGTACTTC
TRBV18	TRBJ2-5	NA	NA	CASSPGGQETQYF	TGTGCCAGCTCACCAGGGGGACAAGAGACCCAGTACTTC
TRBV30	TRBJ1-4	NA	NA	CAWLGRDEKLFF	TGTGCCTGGTTGGGCAGGGACGAAAAACTGTTTTTT
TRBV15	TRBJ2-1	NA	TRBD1	CATSRGSGTGDNEQFF	TGTGCCACCAGCAGAGGGTCGGGGACAGGGGACAATGAGCAGTTCTTC
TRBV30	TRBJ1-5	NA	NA	CAWNNRENQPQHF	TGTGCCTGGAACAACAGGGAGAATCAGCCCCAGCATTTT
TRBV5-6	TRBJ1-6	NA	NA	CASSLADSYRSPLHF	TGTGCCAGCAGCTTGGCCGACAGTTATCGCTCACCCCTCCACTTT
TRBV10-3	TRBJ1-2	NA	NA	CAISEETDYGYTF	TGTGCCATCAGTGAGGAGACGGATTATGGCTACACCTTC
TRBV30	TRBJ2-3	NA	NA	CAWQLSTDTQYF	TGTGCCTGGCAACTTAGCACAGATACGCAGTATTTT
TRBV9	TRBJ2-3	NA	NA	CASSVAVPDTQYF	TGTGCCAGCAGCGTAGCCGTTCCAGATACGCAGTATTTT
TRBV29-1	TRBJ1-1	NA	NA	CSVASGDTEAFF	TGCAGCGTTGCTTCTGGGGACACTGAAGCTTTCTTT
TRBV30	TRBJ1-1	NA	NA	CAWSVQFTAFF	TGTGCCTGGAGTGTACAGTTTACAGCTTTCTTT
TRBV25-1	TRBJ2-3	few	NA	CASSTGRGTDTQYF	TGTGCCAGCTCAACGGGGCGGGGCACAGATACGCAGTATTTT
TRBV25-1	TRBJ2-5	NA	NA	CASSDPGAWETQYF	TGTGCCAGCAGTGATCCAGGGGCGTGGGAGACCCAGTACTTC
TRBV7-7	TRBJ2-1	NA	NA	CASSLVPESEQFF	TGTGCTAGCAGCTTAGTTCCGGAGAGTGAGCAGTTCTTC
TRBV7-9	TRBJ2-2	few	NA	CASSLPSGELFF	TGTGCCAGCAGCCTCCCTAGCGGGGAGCTGTTTTTT
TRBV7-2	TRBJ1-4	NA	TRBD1	CASSPKGATGAREKLFF	TGTGCCAGCAGCCCCAAGGGGGCGACAGGGGCTAGGGAAAAACTGTTTTTT
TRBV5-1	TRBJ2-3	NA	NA	CASTRGVAGRSDTQYF	TGCGCCAGCACCCGTGGGGTAGCTGGAAGGTCAGATACGCAGTATTTT
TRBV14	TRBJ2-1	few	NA	CAGAEGNNNEQFF	TGTGCGGGGGCTGAGGGGAACAACAATGAGCAGTTCTTC
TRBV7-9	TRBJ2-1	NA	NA	CASSLRAGNEQFF	TGTGCCAGCAGCTTAAGAGCGGGCAATGAGCAGTTCTTC
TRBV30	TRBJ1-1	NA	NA	CAWRQYRSEAFF	TGTGCCTGGAGGCAATACAGGAGTGAAGCTTTCTTT
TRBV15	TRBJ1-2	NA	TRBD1	CATGQGANYGYTF	TGTGCCACGGGACAGGGGGCGAACTATGGCTACACCTTC
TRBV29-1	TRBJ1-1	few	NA	CSVSKNTEAFF	TGCAGCGTTTCAAAGAACACTGAAGCTTTCTTT
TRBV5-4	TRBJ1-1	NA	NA	CASSLDDSAVEAFF	TGTGCCAGCAGCTTGGATGATTCGGCAGTCGAAGCTTTCTTT
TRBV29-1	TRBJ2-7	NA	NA	CSAEEVLGKSSYEQYF	TGCAGCGCTGAAGAAGTTTTGGGCAAAAGCTCCTACGAGCAGTACTTC
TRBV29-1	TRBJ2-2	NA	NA	CSVDAGELFF	TGCAGCGTTGACGCAGGGGAGCTGTTTTTT
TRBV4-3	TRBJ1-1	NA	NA	CASSHRTAGTEAFF	TGCGCCAGCAGCCACCGGACAGCCGGCACTGAAGCTTTCTTT
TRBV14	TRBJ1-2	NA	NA	CASSQSGWGSNYGYTF	TGTGCCAGCAGCCAATCCGGGTGGGGCAGCAACTATGGCTACACCTTC
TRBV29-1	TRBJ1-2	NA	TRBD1	CSAIRTGVQGYTF	TGCAGCGCAATACGGACAGGGGTTCAGGGCTACACCTTC
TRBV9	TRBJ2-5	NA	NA	CASSVTGKETQYF	TGTGCCAGCAGCGTAACAGGGAAAGAGACCCAGTACTTC
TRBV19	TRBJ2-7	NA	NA	CASTRNEQYF	TGTGCCAGTACTCGGAACGAGCAGTACTTC
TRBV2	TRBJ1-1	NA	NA	CASSDQGRNTEAFF	TGTGCCAGCAGTGATCAGGGGCGAAACACTGAAGCTTTCTTT
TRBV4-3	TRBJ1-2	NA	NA	CASSQDLTGKGYGYTF	TGCGCCAGCAGCCAAGATTTAACAGGGAAAGGCTATGGCTACACCTTC
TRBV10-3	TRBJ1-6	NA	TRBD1	CAISNRGVDSPLHF	TGTGCCATCAGTAACAGGGGTGTTGATTCACCCCTCCACTTT
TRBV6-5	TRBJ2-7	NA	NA	CASSYSQGKAYEQYF	TGTGCCAGCAGTTACTCTCAGGGGAAGGCCTACGAGCAGTACTTC